This is a list of T cell receptor beta chains from one sample in a study of cytotoxic CD8 clonotypes in ibrutinib-treated CLL. Assay used: immunoSEQ multiplex PCR; TCRdb lists only in-frame clones, some missing. This table has about 330,000 clones, 67% appearing once. Material: PBMCs, obtained after 36 months of ibrutinib treatment. All receptors come from a human donor with chronic lymphocytic leukemia. CDR3s include the opening cysteine and the closing phenylalanine or tryptophan. Each record gives: clone size, V gene, CDR3 protein. Size values are once, few and many counts, or a class for expanded clones, and some rows have none.

clone size: -; V gene: TRBV7-9; CDR3 protein: CASSLRDRVPYNEQFF
clone size: few; V gene: TRBV29-1; CDR3 protein: CSVSSARLEQFF
clone size: -; V gene: TRBV28; CDR3 protein: CASQLVRDTEAFF
clone size: -; V gene: TRBV5-4; CDR3 protein: CASSLGPRDVGIVETQYF
clone size: -; V gene: TRBV18; CDR3 protein: CASSPLASPLTGELFF
clone size: -; V gene: TRBV20-1; CDR3 protein: CSATGQGNTF
clone size: -; V gene: TRBV23-1; CDR3 protein: CASSQSKGRGELFF
clone size: -; V gene: TRBV4-3; CDR3 protein: CASSQRESGDDTQYF
clone size: -; V gene: TRBV27; CDR3 protein: CASTSGTSGNNEQFF
clone size: few; V gene: TRBV4-1; CDR3 protein: CASSQDQGGGTGNTIYF
clone size: few; V gene: TRBV7-6; CDR3 protein: CASSPTLLAKNIQYF
clone size: -; V gene: TRBV2; CDR3 protein: CASSERDRAFGEQYF
clone size: -; V gene: TRBV5-1; CDR3 protein: CASSPLIVDTQYF
clone size: -; V gene: TRBV5-1; CDR3 protein: CASSLAYQGQGQYF
clone size: -; V gene: TRBV5-1; CDR3 protein: CASSPGLSGSYEQYF
clone size: -; V gene: TRBV7-9; CDR3 protein: CASSSIQATNEKLFF
clone size: -; V gene: TRBV7-6; CDR3 protein: CASSLARFYNEQFF
clone size: -; V gene: TRBV2; CDR3 protein: CASSSTSGGRTEQFF
clone size: few; V gene: TRBV5-4; CDR3 protein: CASSLPHRKDTQYF
clone size: -; V gene: TRBV6-5; CDR3 protein: CASSYSRTRGTYEQYF
clone size: -; V gene: TRBV6-6; CDR3 protein: CASSPRQGEYNEQFF
clone size: -; V gene: TRBV9; CDR3 protein: CASSVLSSGELFF
clone size: -; V gene: TRBV7-9; CDR3 protein: CASSLASQKETQYF
clone size: few; V gene: TRBV28; CDR3 protein: CASSQRFTGELFF
clone size: -; V gene: TRBV27; CDR3 protein: CASKSAGGDEQYF
clone size: few; V gene: TRBV6-5; CDR3 protein: CASSYSLYQPQHF